The subject of this entry is one T cell receptor beta chain. What it recognizes is unknown. Within the sample, other DNA sequences also encode this same CDR3. The entry originates in a study of shared clonotypes between healthy human individuals. Study observations and caveats: Sharing across a handful of donors was seen in around 5% of naive CD4 clonotypes.

The authors divided CD4+ cells into CD45RA+ naive and CD45RA-negative memory subsets. Germline CDR1 and CDR2: SNHLY and FYNNEI. The CDR3 length is 15 residues. V lost 2 bases and J lost 0; bases outside the gene matches: 0. Each replicate PCR on the sorted subsets used approximately 180 ng DNA (around 30,000 T cell genomes). Profiling relied on immunoSEQ multiplex PCR, and the TCRdb table lists in-frame clones only, not all of them. The sample has roughly 2,300,000 clones, roughly 90% seen once. The chain uses TRBV2 and TRBJ2-1; TRBD1 matches at 8 bases. The specimen sequenced was naive CD4+ T cells from PBMCs. Stated subset: CD45RA+ positively selected. The clonotype was recovered from a man aged 18 to 30 in good health. Some clones in this sample may be carry-over from other donors' samples. CDR3 bases: TGTGCCAGCAGTGAACAGGGGGCCTCCTACAATGAGCAGTTCTTC. This translates into CASSEQGASYNEQFF.